The source of this T cell receptor (beta chain) is a study of T cell repertoires in aging, cancer and after chemotherapy. Study information: Over several months to years, re-sampled healthy donor repertoires clearly shared clones.

TCR beta rearrangements were amplified from peripheral blood genomic DNA. V trimming: 2 bases; J trimming: 7 bases; junction bases outside the gene matches: 10. The CDR3 contains 15 residues. CDR1 DFQATT and CDR2 SNEGSKA come from the germline V gene (reference sequence). Study-level results: Compared with age-matched healthy donors, untreated hematological or solid cancer patients showed higher blood TCR clonality.

This clonotype turned up a few times. Its antigen is not identified. Multiplex touch-down PCR with TRB-A/B primers amplified rearranged V-D-J TRB sequences. TCRdb reprocessed the multiplex PCR reads with MiXCR, giving one entry per CDR3 protein. This table has more than 10,000 distinct CDR3 sequences, under 30% appearing once. The chain uses TRBV20-1 and TRBJ2-5, with TRBD1 matching 10 bases. The material sequenced was blood. This sequence was found in a human donor in good health. CDR3 loop: CSARSGGTGVVTQYF. CDR3 in DNA: TGCAGTGCTAGATCCGGCGGGACAGGGGTTGTGACCCAGTACTTC.